Following are 32 T cell receptor beta chains from one sample sequenced in a study of blood T cells in healthy people across ages. A J-beta primer mix and a sample-barcoded 5' primer were used in a second PCR of about 7 to 12 cycles. In TCRdb, the 5' RACE reads were re-called with MiXCR into one record per CDR3 protein. The sample shows roughly 1,800,000 distinct CDR3 sequences, 49% of them seen only once. Sequenced input: blood. The receptors derive from a woman aged 40 to 50 in good health.

The CDR3 spells CASKQGLQSNQPQHF. The CDR3 region has the DNA TGTGCCAGCAAACAGGGCCTACAAAGCAATCAGCCCCAGCATTTT. This chain uses TRBV2 with TRBJ1-5; D might be TRBD1 (6 bases). In germline, CDR1 is SNHLY, CDR2 FYNNEI. The CDR3 has 15 residues. Trimming pared 7 bases from V and 1 base from J, leaving 14 bases between.

On this clonotype: This could be a read error, since a much larger clone is one nucleotide away. The chain has TRBV12-3 or TRBV12-4 and TRBJ2-3, with 13 nucleotides matching TRBD2. The CDR3 has 16 amino acids. The V segment lost 7 bases and the J segment 2 bases; nucleotides outside the gene matches: 6. CDR3 in amino acids: CASTPGLAGLTDTQYF. DNA of the CDR3: TGTGCCAGCACCCCGGGACTAGCGGGGCTCACAGATACGCAGTATTTT.

The sample holds a few counts of this clonotype. This sequence joins TRBV7-2 and TRBJ2-1; D might be TRBD1 (6 bases). Per the germline V gene, CDR1 is SGHTA and CDR2 is FQGNSA. CDR3 length equals 16 residues. V was clipped by 5 bases and J by 4 bases, with 18 bases between them. CDR3 in amino acids: CASSQGLGGQYNEQFF. The DNA for the CDR3 is TGTGCCAGCAGCCAGGGGCTGGGTGGGCAGTACAATGAGCAGTTCTTC.

V and J are TRBV20-1 and TRBJ2-1; D is perhaps TRBD2 (6 bases). Germline loops: CDR1 DFQATT, CDR2 SNEGSKA (reference sequence). This CDR3 is 14 amino acids long. The germline V and J ends were trimmed by 6 bases and 8 bases, with 20 bases remaining between them. As DNA, the CDR3 is TGCAGTGCCCCAAATGCGGGACCCCACCATGAGCAGTTCTTC. Protein: CSAPNAGPHHEQFF.

The table lists this clonotype with a few counts. The chain employs TRBV4-1 and TRBJ2-5; 8 positions match TRBD1. The J call may be in error: the DNA end matches TRBJ2-7 better. The CDR3 covers 15 residues. The germline V gene has CDR1 MGHRA and CDR2 YSYEKL. CDR3 in amino acids: CASSQLGQGIHEQYF. DNA of the CDR3: TGCGCCAGCAGCCAACTCGGACAGGGAATCCACGAGCAGTACTTC.

In its sample, this clonotype was seen a few times. V and J are TRBV28 and TRBJ1-2, with TRBD1 matching 8 bases. Germline V CDR1 and CDR2: MDHEN, SYDVKM. The CDR3 runs to 15 residues. The ends lost 5 bases at V and 4 bases at J; junction bases unmatched: 9. This CDR3 is CASSIGQGRLYGYTF. The DNA of the CDR3 is TGTGCCAGCAGTATCGGACAGGGCCGTCTCTATGGCTACACCTTC.

The gene calls are TRBV6-2 or TRBV6-3 and TRBJ2-1; D remains unclear. The V gene lost 2 bases and the J gene lost 8 bases, with 7 bases spanning the gap. Germline V lookup: CDR1 MNHEY, CDR2 SVGEGT. This CDR3 comprises 12 residues. CDR3 in amino acids: CASSYANYEQFF. CDR3 nucleotides: TGTGCCAGCAGTTACGCTAATTATGAGCAGTTCTTC.

The chain recombines TRBV27 with TRBJ1-2; D may be TRBD1 (6 bases). Germline V CDR1 and CDR2: MNHEY, SMNVEV (reference sequence). V was clipped by 2 bases and J by 3 bases, with 10 bases between them. The CDR3 runs 14 residues. The CDR3 nucleotides read TGTGCCAGCAGTTTACGTCAGGGGTACTATGGCTACACCTTC. Encoded protein: CASSLRQGYYGYTF.

Only a few counts were recorded for this clonotype. V usage is TRBV10-3 and J usage is TRBJ2-5, with 12 bases aligning to TRBD2. The CDR3 is made up of 16 amino acids. J lost 2 bases, V lost 0 bases, and 1 base had no gene match. Germline assignment: CDR1 ENHRY and CDR2 SYGVKD. CDR3 amino acids: CAISESGLAGQETQYF. Written as DNA, the CDR3 is TGTGCCATCAGTGAGTCTGGACTAGCGGGACAAGAGACCCAGTACTTC.

In DNA form, the CDR3 reads TGTGCCAGCAGCTTAGCACGGGTGGAGACAGGAGCCTACGAGCAGTACTTC. Translating gives CASSLARVETGAYEQYF. V gene TRBV7-2 combines with J gene TRBJ2-7; tentative D call: TRBD1 (6 bases). The ends were cut back, 0 bases at V and 2 bases at J, with 17 bases in the middle. Germline V CDR1 and CDR2: SGHTA, FQGNSA. The CDR3 runs 17 residues.

The gene calls are TRBV3-1 and TRBJ2-1; 8 nucleotides match TRBD1. The trim removed 6 bases at V and 9 bases at J, leaving 13 bases unmatched. The V gene's germline CDR1 is LGHDT and CDR2 YNNKEL (reference sequence). The CDR3 runs to 15 residues. Here the CDR3 DNA reads TGTGCCAGCAGTCTAACCGGGACAGGAAAGGGTGAGCAGTTCTTC. Translation: CASSLTGTGKGEQFF.

The rearrangement joins TRBV13 to TRBJ2-2, with D possibly being TRBD2 (6 bases). This CDR3 contains 16 residues. Per germline, CDR1 PRHDT and CDR2 FYEKMQ (reference sequence). V was trimmed by 5 bases and J by 4 bases, leaving 17 bases between them. In DNA form, the CDR3 reads TGTGCCAGCAGCCCCCGTCTCGGGGGTGCCACCGGGGAGCTGTTTTTT. This translates into CASSPRLGGATGELFF.

This clonotype showed up just a few times. The chain carries TRBV7-2 and TRBJ2-5, with 11 positions matching TRBD2. This CDR3 comprises 17 residues. In germline, CDR1 is SGHTA, CDR2 FQGNSA. V shed 4 bases, J shed 2 bases, and the junction held 9 bases outside the gene matches. For the CDR3, the DNA is TGTGCCAGCAGCTCAGGGGCGGCTAGCGGGGGGCAAGAGACCCAGTACTTC. As protein: CASSSGAASGGQETQYF.

This chain links TRBV4-3 with TRBJ1-2, with D tentatively TRBD1 (5 bases). Trimming stripped 0 bases from V and 11 bases from J, with 13 bases between. Germline assignment: CDR1 LGHNA and CDR2 YSLEER. CDR3 length: 13 amino acids. DNA for the CDR3: TGCGCCAGCAGCCAAGATTGGGGCGCGCGGTACACCTTC. It specifies CASSQDWGARYTF.

This chain links TRBV5-1 with TRBJ1-1; possible D gene TRBD1, 5 bases. Germline V gene lookup returns CDR1 SGHRS and CDR2 YFSETQ. CDR3 size: 15 residues. The V gene lost 2 bases and the J gene lost 5 bases, with 16 bases spanning the gap. The CDR3 bases are TGCGCCAGCAGCTTAAACTGGGGGGGAAGAACTGAAGCTTTCTTT. Protein sequence: CASSLNWGGRTEAFF.

The chain has TRBV19 and TRBJ1-2; D is unresolved. CDR3 length: 14 residues. V lost 0 bases, J lost 8 bases, and 13 bases lay in between. Germline CDR1 reads LNHDA; CDR2 reads SQIVND (reference sequence). The CDR3 spells CASSIDVWTSGYTF. Here the CDR3 DNA reads TGTGCCAGTAGTATAGATGTTTGGACGTCCGGCTACACCTTC.

This clonotype was seen a handful of times. The chain recombines TRBV4-2 with TRBJ2-5; 12 positions agree with TRBD1. The ends lost 4 bases at V and 5 bases at J; junction bases unmatched: 5. CDR1 is LGHNA and CDR2 is YNFKEQ in the germline V gene. The CDR3 runs 15 residues. CDR3 coding DNA: TGTGCCAGCAGCCGAGGGGACAGGGGGCTGGAGACCCAGTACTTC. Protein: CASSRGDRGLETQYF.

The J gene is TRBJ2-2, the V gene TRBV29-1; D gene unclear. V gave up 5 bases and J gave up 5 bases, with 12 bases separating them. CDR3 length: 13 residues. CDR1 is SQVTM, CDR2 ANQGSEA, per germline. The CDR3 region is CSVLVGGTGELFF. CDR3 DNA sequence: TGCAGCGTTCTCGTGGGTGGGACCGGGGAGCTGTTTTTT.

This clonotype was detected only a few times. The J gene is TRBJ2-1, the V gene TRBV11-2; D gene ambiguous. CDR1 SGHAT and CDR2 FQNNGV come from the germline V gene. This CDR3 region has 14 residues. Between the trimmed V and J ends, which lost 1 base and 3 bases, there was a span of 7 bases. CDR3 bases: TGTGCCAGCAGCTTAGTAGGGAACTACAATGAGCAGTTCTTC. It yields the protein CASSLVGNYNEQFF.

The sample holds a few counts of this clonotype. The genes are TRBV29-1 and TRBJ2-7; D possibly corresponds to TRBD1 (5 bases). Germline V gene data show CDR1 as SQVTM and CDR2 as ANQGSEA. V was cut by 5 bases and J by 3 bases, with 14 bases left in between. The CDR3 consists of 13 residues. CDR3 sequence: CSVLNPQGYEQYF. Written as DNA, the CDR3 is TGCAGCGTTCTTAACCCCCAGGGCTACGAGCAGTACTTC.

Only a few counts were recorded for this clonotype. The chain is built from TRBV20-1 and TRBJ2-1, with 13 bases identical to TRBD2. CDR1 and CDR2 (germline): DFQATT, SNEGSKA (reference sequence). The J segment lost 8 bases and the V segment lost 3 bases, leaving 7 bases of the junction unmatched. The CDR3 has 15 residues. CDR3 nucleotides: TGCAGTGCTAGTGGGGGACTAGCGGGGTTCGATGAGCAGTTCTTC. Protein sequence: CSASGGLAGFDEQFF.

This clonotype showed up many times. Here the CDR3 DNA reads TGCGCCAGCAGCTTGGAAGGACTAGGAACAGATACGCAGTATTTT. Translated: CASSLEGLGTDTQYF. V and J are TRBV5-1 and TRBJ2-3; 7 bases line up with TRBD2. The CDR3 is 15 amino acids. CDR1 SGHRS and CDR2 YFSETQ come from the germline V gene. J gave up 3 bases and V 0 bases, and 4 bases lay outside the gene matches.

This clonotype has a single count. The chain recombines TRBV9 with TRBJ1-4, with 8 nucleotides matching TRBD1. CDR3 length equals 14 residues. V lost 5 bases, J lost 5 bases, and 5 bases stayed unmatched. Germline V gives CDR1 SGDLS, CDR2 YYNGEE. The CDR3 DNA reads as TGTGCCAGCAGTGGACAGGGTTGGAATGAAAAACTGTTTTTT. Translated: CASSGQGWNEKLFF.

The chain has TRBV7-2 and TRBJ2-2, with 7 bases lining up with TRBD2. The CDR3 totals 16 residues. Germline assignment: CDR1 SGHTA and CDR2 FQGNSA. V lost 5 bases to trimming and J lost 5 bases; unmatched junction nucleotides: 11. DNA of the CDR3: TGTGCCAGCAGCCCCGGACTAGGGCTTTTGACCGGGGAGCTGTTTTTT. Translated: CASSPGLGLLTGELFF.

The V and J genes are TRBV4-2 and TRBJ2-5; TRBD2 aligns across 7 bases. J lost 7 bases, V lost 1 base, and 6 bases had no gene match. CDR3 length: 14 amino acids. Germline CDR1 and CDR2: LGHNA and YNFKEQ. The CDR3 bases are TGTGCCAGCAGCCAAGGCGGGGGTATGGTGACCCAGTACTTC. Amino acid sequence: CASSQGGGMVTQYF.

The chain employs TRBV28 and TRBJ2-7; 11 bases map to TRBD1. The V gene end was trimmed by 5 bases and the J gene end by 2 bases; junction bases not matched to a gene: 14. The length of the CDR3 is 18 residues. Germline lookup yields CDR1 MDHEN and CDR2 SYDVKM. CDR3 loop: CASSPPVVGQGVPYEQYF. DNA of the CDR3: TGTGCCAGCAGTCCACCCGTTGTGGGACAGGGGGTCCCCTACGAGCAGTACTTC.

The rearrangement joins TRBV27 to TRBJ2-3, with D perhaps matching TRBD1 or TRBD2 (5 bases each). The V gene lost 10 bases and the J gene lost 7 bases, with 18 bases spanning the gap. CDR1 is MNHEY, CDR2 SMNVEV, per germline (reference sequence). The CDR3 has 13 amino acids. The CDR3 coding sequence is TGTGCCACCTCGGGGCAGGGTTTTCATACGCAGTATTTT. Protein: CATSGQGFHTQYF.

This clonotype appeared a single time. V usage is TRBV20-1 and J usage is TRBJ2-4; D remains unclear. Germline V CDR1 and CDR2: DFQATT, SNEGSKA (reference sequence). Between the trimmed V and J ends, which lost 3 bases and 0 bases, there was a span of 9 bases. This CDR3 comprises 14 residues. Written as DNA, the CDR3 is TGCAGTGCTAGCCAGGTTCTAGCCAAAAACATTCAGTACTTC. This gives the protein CSASQVLAKNIQYF.

This sequence joins TRBV20-1 and TRBJ2-7; the match to TRBD2 covers 14 bases. TRBJ2-5 explains the end of the DNA better; the J call may be wrong. CDR3 length equals 16 residues. Germline CDR1 and CDR2: DFQATT and SNEGSKA (reference sequence). CDR3 bases: TGCAGTGCTTACTCCGGGACTAGCGGGGGAGTGGAGACCCAGTACTTC. This codes for CSAYSGTSGGVETQYF.

This clonotype has only a few counts. The J gene is TRBJ2-7, the V gene TRBV4-3; TRBD2 might be the D (6 bases). Trimming shortened V by 1 base and J by 9 bases, and 16 bases separated the two germline ends. CDR1 and CDR2 from the germline V gene are LGHNA and YSLEER. This CDR3 spans 14 amino acids. The CDR3 coding sequence is TGCGCCAGCAGCCAAGGGGAGGCTAATATTTTGCAGTACTTC. It encodes CASSQGEANILQYF.

V and J are TRBV11-2 and TRBJ2-3; 15 bases map to TRBD2. The V segment lost 4 bases and the J segment 2 bases; nucleotides outside the gene matches: 7. CDR1 SGHAT and CDR2 FQNNGV come from the germline V gene. The length of the CDR3 is 18 residues. The CDR3 sequence: CASSYQGLAGGNTDTQYF. The CDR3 bases are TGTGCCAGCAGCTACCAGGGACTAGCGGGGGGTAACACAGATACGCAGTATTTT.

This clonotype was counted a few times. The chain is built from TRBV10-3 and TRBJ2-7; TRBD1 agrees at 8 bases. The CDR3 has 15 residues. V lost 3 bases to trimming and J lost 7 bases; unmatched junction nucleotides: 11. Germline V gives CDR1 ENHRY, CDR2 SYGVKD. CDR3 sequence reads: CAISEGGQGLREQYF. The CDR3 bases are TGTGCCATCAGTGAAGGCGGACAGGGCCTCAGAGAGCAGTACTTC.